The 17 T cell receptor beta chains given below trace back to one sample, sequenced in a study of CXCR3-negative and CXCR3-positive naive CD8 T cells. Preparation of TRB cDNA libraries relied on 5' RACE carrying UMI labels. From its re-call of the 5' RACE reads, TCRdb lists each CDR3 protein once, without DNA. Here the sample table reports around 29,000 distinct CDR3 sequences. Specimen: memory CD8+ T cells from blood. These receptors originate from a human donor in good health. Some clones in this sample may be carry-over from other donors' samples.

The rearrangement uses TRBV7-9 and TRBJ2-1. Germline CDR1 reads SEHNR; CDR2 reads FQNEAQ (reference sequence). The CDR3 length is 14 residues. CDR3 protein: CASSLGRGLNEQFF.

The chain has TRBV28 and TRBJ2-1; the TCRdb D gene call, TRBD1, has no DNA to confirm it. The CDR3 has 15 amino acids. In germline, CDR1 is MDHEN, CDR2 SYDVKM. CDR3: CASSFGRDNYNEQFF.

The chain employs TRBV29-1 and TRBJ1-2. The CDR3 totals 11 residues. From germline, CDR1 is SQVTM and CDR2 ANQGSEA. The chain's CDR3 is CSVAGEAGYTF.

The chain recombines TRBV7-9 with TRBJ2-1. The germline V gene encodes CDR1 SEHNR and CDR2 FQNEAQ (reference sequence). This CDR3 region has 12 residues. The CDR3 sequence is CASSLELNEQFF.

The J gene is TRBJ2-6, the V gene TRBV6-2 or TRBV6-3. Germline lookup yields CDR1 MNHEY and CDR2 SVGEGT. The CDR3 has 14 residues. CDR3 loop: CASSRSSGANVLTF.

V and J are TRBV29-1 and TRBJ2-2; TCRdb picks TRBD2, but there is no DNA to check that call. CDR1 is SQVTM and CDR2 is ANQGSEA in the germline V gene. The CDR3 length is 16 residues. This chain's CDR3 is CSVAPGLAGGIGELFF.

J is TRBJ1-1 and V is TRBV4-3; TCRdb's D call, TRBD1, is unchecked because there is no DNA. This CDR3 has 15 amino acids. In germline, CDR1 is LGHNA, CDR2 YSLEER. The CDR3 protein is CASSQDRTANTEAFF.

The chain couples TRBV28 to TRBJ1-6; TCRdb's D gene call, TRBD1, goes unchecked for lack of DNA. CDR3 length: 16 amino acids. Germline assignment: CDR1 MDHEN and CDR2 SYDVKM. This chain's CDR3 is CASSNPGGQGQSPLHF.

J is TRBJ2-5 and V is TRBV2; the D call from TCRdb, TRBD1, cannot be confirmed without DNA. CDR1 is SNHLY, CDR2 FYNNEI, per germline. The CDR3 contains 13 residues. This chain's CDR3 is CASEAGAQETQYF.

The chain recombines TRBV29-1 with TRBJ2-3; TCRdb designates TRBD2, a call that cannot be tested without DNA. Germline CDR1 SQVTM, CDR2 ANQGSEA. This CDR3 region has 16 residues. The CDR3 spells CSVEGTSPWGADTQYF.

The rearrangement uses TRBV28 and TRBJ1-3. Germline CDR1 reads MDHEN; CDR2 reads SYDVKM. This CDR3 has 15 residues. The CDR3 region is CASSRLGGSGNTIYF.

The rearrangement uses TRBV19 and TRBJ2-3; there is no DNA to check the TCRdb D call of TRBD2. The CDR3 runs 13 residues. CDR1 and CDR2 from the germline V gene are LNHDA and SQIVND (reference sequence). This CDR3 reads CASSILPTDTQYF.

The chain carries TRBV27 and TRBJ1-5; the TCRdb call, TRBD1, lacks DNA for checking. CDR1 and CDR2 (germline): MNHEY, SMNVEV (reference sequence). This CDR3 region has 14 residues. The CDR3 loop reads CASCNRGVGQPQHF.

This sequence joins TRBV20-1 and TRBJ1-1; TCRdb reports TRBD1, a call that lacks DNA to check it against. The germline CDR1 and CDR2 sequences are DFQATT and SNEGSKA (reference sequence). CDR3 length: 13 amino acids. CDR3 protein: CSASRDRETEAFF.

The chain has TRBV7-9 and TRBJ2-2. CDR1 is SEHNR and CDR2 is FQNEAQ in the germline V gene (reference sequence). The CDR3 totals 11 residues. CDR3 protein: CASLNAGELFF. The whole variable domain, remainder taken from reference TRBV7-9 and TRBJ2-2, is DTGVSQNPRHKITKRGQNVTFRCDPISEHNRLYWYRQTLGQGPEFLTYFQNEAQLEKSRLLSDRFSAERPKGSFSTLEIQRTEQGDSAMYLCASLNAGELFFGEGSRLTVL.

The CDR3 sequence is CASSLGLDPNTGELFF. The chain couples TRBV4-2 to TRBJ2-2; TCRdb returns TRBD2, unconfirmable since there is no DNA. The CDR3 has 16 residues. Germline V CDR1 and CDR2: LGHNA, YNFKEQ.

This rearrangement joins TRBV20-1 to TRBJ1-1; TCRdb outputs TRBD1, but without DNA this stays unchecked. Germline-derived CDR1 and CDR2 are DFQATT and SNEGSKA (reference sequence). The CDR3 extends over 16 amino acids. The CDR3 loop is CSATGTPGSRRTEAFF.